The 28 T cell receptor beta chains below were found in one sample sequenced in a study of radiotherapy plus CTLA-4 blockade in lung cancer. Profiling relied on immunoSEQ multiplex PCR, and the TCRdb table lists in-frame clones only, not all of them. Counted here are roughly 120,000 clones, 81% occurring once; the ten biggest clones make up around 3%. Sequences were derived from peripheral blood, sampled from a patient treated with radiotherapy plus ipilimumab. These TCRs come from a human donor with non-small cell lung cancer that progressed on radiotherapy plus ipilimumab. Some clones in this sample may be carry-over from other donors' samples.

A note on this clone: Other nucleotide sequences from this sample produce the same CDR3. The chain recombines TRBV7-9 with TRBJ1-2; D unresolved. This CDR3 has 11 residues. Germline-derived CDR1 and CDR2 are SEHNR and FQNEAQ (reference sequence). V lost 5 bases and J lost 10, with 11 bases in between. CDR3 in amino acids: CASSPQIIYTF. The CDR3 region has the DNA TGTGCCAGCAGCCCACAGATCATCTACACCTTC.

The V call is TRBV4-2, the J call TRBJ2-7; 9 bases align to TRBD2. The CDR3 loop spans 17 amino acids. V gave up 3 bases and J gave up 5 bases; unmatched junction bases: 14. The V gene's germline CDR1 is LGHNA and CDR2 YNFKEQ. This CDR3 reads CASSHKGARGGGDEQYF. The CDR3 DNA reads TGTGCCAGCAGCCACAAGGGGGCGCGGGGGGGCGGCGACGAGCAGTACTTC.

This chain connects TRBV4-2 to TRBJ1-3, with TRBD1 as a possible D gene (5 bases). The CDR3 consists of 17 residues. Germline V CDR1 and CDR2: LGHNA, YNFKEQ. V lost 0 bases to trimming and J lost 0 bases, with 12 bases between them. The DNA of the CDR3 is TGTGCCAGCAGCCAAGATGGGGGGAGACTCTCTGGAAACACCATATATTTT. It codes for CASSQDGGRLSGNTIYF.

The CDR3 loop reads CASSEIGGNEKLFF. CDR3 DNA sequence: TGTGCCAGCAGTGAAATCGGGGGGAACGAAAAACTGTTTTTT. This chain connects TRBV2 to TRBJ1-4; tentatively, D is TRBD1 (5 bases). V was cut by 2 bases and J by 8 bases, with 12 bases left in between. The CDR3 runs to 14 residues. The germline gives CDR1 SNHLY, CDR2 FYNNEI. Full variable domain (outside the CDR3, taken from reference TRBV2 and TRBJ1-4): EPEVTQTPSHQVTQMGQEVILRCVPISNHLYFYWYRQILGQKVEFLVSFYNNEISEKSEIFDDQFSVERPDGSNFTLKIRSTKLEDSAMYFCASSEIGGNEKLFFGSGTQLSVL.

This clone was counted between two and nine times. This chain uses TRBV19 with TRBJ2-7, with 7 bases identical to TRBD2. Germline V gene sequence: CDR1 LNHDA, CDR2 SQIVND (reference sequence). This CDR3 comprises 14 residues. J gave up 6 bases and V 7 bases, and 12 bases lay outside the gene matches. CDR3 DNA sequence: TGTGCCAGTAATGCTGGCGGGGGTAGTGCCGAGCAGTACTTC. Translated: CASNAGGGSAEQYF.

The chain links TRBV27 to TRBJ2-7; 8 bases line up with TRBD1. V shed 4 bases, J shed 6 bases, and the junction held 5 bases outside the gene matches. The CDR3 is made up of 13 amino acids. Germline V CDR1 and CDR2: MNHEY, SMNVEV (reference sequence). The CDR3 here is CASSSEDRAEQYF. The CDR3 DNA is TGTGCCAGCAGTTCGGAGGACAGGGCCGAGCAGTACTTC.

The chain couples TRBV30 to TRBJ1-3, with D perhaps matching TRBD1 (6 bases). The V end was cut by 4 bases, the J end by 1 base, with 17 bases between. Germline V gene data show CDR1 as GTSNPN and CDR2 as SVGIG (reference sequence). This CDR3 has 16 residues. DNA of the CDR3: TGTGCCTGGACCCTAGGGGGACTCCTATCTGGAAACACCATATATTTT. Translation gives CAWTLGGLLSGNTIYF.

The rearrangement joins TRBV5-8 to TRBJ1-2, with TRBD1 as a possible D gene (5 bases). CDR1 SGHTS and CDR2 YDEGEE come from the germline V gene. The V gene lost 4 bases and the J gene lost 7 bases, with 23 bases spanning the gap. CDR3 length: 16 amino acids. The DNA for the CDR3 is TGTGCCAGCAGCCCAGGACAAGCAGCATACTATGGTGGCTACACCTTC. It encodes CASSPGQAAYYGGYTF.

The chain is built from TRBV6-5 and TRBJ2-7; possible D gene TRBD1, 6 bases. The CDR3 runs 13 residues. Trimming took off 2 bases at V and 4 bases at J, with 9 bases between the two ends. Germline V gene data show CDR1 as MNHEY and CDR2 as SVGAGI. CDR3 loop: CASSYVQGYEQYF. CDR3 coding DNA: TGTGCCAGCAGTTACGTACAGGGATACGAGCAGTACTTC.

The rearrangement uses TRBV5-1 and TRBJ1-1; 7 bases agree with TRBD1. This CDR3 is built from 18 residues. CDR1 and CDR2 from the germline V gene are SGHRS and YFSETQ. V shed 4 bases and J 1 base; nucleotides not matched to a gene: 16. The CDR3 DNA reads TGCGCCAGCAGCCCGAACCTACCAGGGGGACGGGGGAACACTGAAGCTTTCTTT. It encodes CASSPNLPGGRGNTEAFF.

Only a few counts were recorded for this clone. The gene calls are TRBV27 and TRBJ1-2, with TRBD1 as a possible D gene (5 bases). The CDR3 consists of 15 residues. V gave up 0 bases and J gave up 1 base, with 9 bases separating them. The germline CDR1 and CDR2 sequences are MNHEY and SMNVEV (reference sequence). This CDR3 reads CASSLSGGFNYGYTF. Written as DNA, the CDR3 is TGTGCCAGCAGTTTATCGGGGGGTTTTAACTATGGCTACACCTTC.

The V call is TRBV9, the J call TRBJ2-5, with 10 bases matching TRBD1. Near its end, the DNA agrees better with TRBJ2-7, so the J call may be wrong. The CDR3 contains 14 residues. Per the germline V gene, CDR1 is SGDLS and CDR2 is YYNGEE. The CDR3 loop reads CASSADRGPIEQYF. DNA of the CDR3: TGTGCCAGCAGCGCTGACAGGGGGCCCATCGAGCAGTACTTC.

V and J are TRBV30 and TRBJ2-7; possibly TRBD1 for D (6 bases). CDR1 is GTSNPN, CDR2 SVGIG, per germline (reference sequence). This CDR3 spans 13 amino acids. Trimming pared 3 bases from V and 1 base from J, leaving 10 bases between. The CDR3 protein is CAWRTTGSYEQYF. DNA for the CDR3: TGTGCCTGGAGAACCACAGGGTCCTACGAGCAGTACTTC.

The V call is TRBV5-1, the J call TRBJ1-1; D is ambiguous. This CDR3 has 18 residues. V lost 0 bases to trimming and J lost 4 bases, with 22 bases between them. Germline lookup yields CDR1 SGHRS and CDR2 YFSETQ. The CDR3 DNA reads as TGCGCCAGCAGCTTGGTTTACGCTCAGTATGGGCTCAGCACTGAAGCTTTCTTT. This gives the protein CASSLVYAQYGLSTEAFF.

The rearrangement joins TRBV28 to TRBJ2-1, with TRBD1 identical over 10 bases. CDR3 length: 15 residues. CDR1 and CDR2 (germline): MDHEN, SYDVKM. V lost 5 bases, J lost 8 bases, and 9 bases stayed unmatched. The CDR3 is CASSPRDRGLDEQFF. The CDR3 DNA is TGTGCCAGCAGTCCACGGGACAGGGGATTAGATGAGCAGTTCTTC.

The chain recombines TRBV10-3 with TRBJ1-1, with D uncertain. Trimming cost V 3 bases and J 2 bases, with 7 bases left between them. Germline assignment: CDR1 ENHRY and CDR2 SYGVKD. The CDR3 is made up of 13 amino acids. CDR3 DNA: TGTGCCATCAGTGATATGGAAAACACTGAAGCTTTCTTT. Translating gives CAISDMENTEAFF.

The chain recombines TRBV6-1 with TRBJ1-1, with D maybe TRBD1 (5 bases). Trimming removed 3 bases from V and 0 bases from J, with 11 bases in between. This CDR3 is built from 15 residues. Germline V gene lookup returns CDR1 MNHNS and CDR2 SASEGT. For the CDR3, the DNA is TGTGCCAGCAGTGATGGGGGGAGTCTGAACACTGAAGCTTTCTTT. As protein: CASSDGGSLNTEAFF.

V is TRBV7-2 and J is TRBJ2-5; D remains ambiguous. The CDR3 spans 12 residues. Trimming cost V 5 bases and J 6 bases, with 10 bases left between them. The germline V gene encodes CDR1 SGHTA and CDR2 FQGNSA. The CDR3 coding sequence is TGTGCCAGCAGCCCTCATCGTCAGACCCAGTACTTC. Amino acid sequence: CASSPHRQTQYF.

The gene calls are TRBV28 and TRBJ2-3; a weak D match, TRBD1 (5 bases). V gave up 4 bases and J gave up 6 bases, with 14 bases separating them. The CDR3 has 14 amino acids. Per the germline V gene, CDR1 is MDHEN and CDR2 is SYDVKM. The CDR3 reads CASSSQGFFDTQYF. The DNA for the CDR3 is TGTGCCAGCAGTTCCCAGGGATTCTTCGATACGCAGTATTTT.

The chain links TRBV2 to TRBJ1-1, with D uncertain. Germline CDR1 is SNHLY and CDR2 is FYNNEI. The CDR3 extends over 14 amino acids. V was pared by 2 bases and J by 1 base, with 8 bases between. CDR3 DNA sequence: TGTGCCAGCAGTGAATTCGTTGGGAACACTGAAGCTTTCTTT. Translated: CASSEFVGNTEAFF. Combining the CDR3 with reference TRBV2 and TRBJ1-1 gives the whole variable domain EPEVTQTPSHQVTQMGQEVILRCVPISNHLYFYWYRQILGQKVEFLVSFYNNEISEKSEIFDDQFSVERPDGSNFTLKIRSTKLEDSAMYFCASSEFVGNTEAFFGQGTRLTVV.

This chain links TRBV19 with TRBJ2-3, with D uncertain. From germline, CDR1 is LNHDA and CDR2 SQIVND (reference sequence). The ends were cut back, 4 bases at V and 2 bases at J, with 10 bases in the middle. CDR3 length: 14 residues. DNA of the CDR3: TGTGCCAGTAGTAAACAGACCAACACAGATACGCAGTATTTT. Translating it yields CASSKQTNTDTQYF.

The CDR3 region is CASSSTSGGAYNEQFF. CDR3 nucleotide sequence: TGTGCCAGCAGCTCCACTAGCGGGGGGGCCTACAATGAGCAGTTCTTC. The chain is built from TRBV7-9 and TRBJ2-1; TRBD2 matches at 13 bases. The CDR3 length is 16 residues. The V gene's germline CDR1 is SEHNR and CDR2 FQNEAQ (reference sequence). Losses at the gene ends were 4 bases for V and 2 bases for J; bases not matched to a gene: 2.

The J gene is TRBJ1-2, the V gene TRBV7-9; 7 bases align to TRBD1. The CDR3 length is 16 residues. Germline V lookup: CDR1 SEHNR, CDR2 FQNEAQ (reference sequence). V lost 5 bases, J lost 6 bases, and 15 bases stayed unmatched. The CDR3 loop reads CASSPATGVLPNGYTF. The CDR3 DNA sequence: TGTGCCAGCAGCCCAGCCACAGGGGTCTTGCCTAATGGCTACACCTTC.

This chain links TRBV29-1 with TRBJ2-7; 7 bases are shared with TRBD2. Trimming removed 5 bases from V and 5 bases from J; junction bases left unmatched: 9. CDR1 and CDR2 (germline): SQVTM, ANQGSEA. This CDR3 spans 13 amino acids. The CDR3 DNA sequence: TGCAGCGTTCTTCGTGGGGACTACGACGAGCAGTACTTC. This encodes CSVLRGDYDEQYF.

This chain links TRBV2 with TRBJ1-2; tentative D call: TRBD1 (5 bases). The V end lost 8 bases, the J end lost 8 bases, and 18 bases lay between the germline ends. Germline assignment: CDR1 SNHLY and CDR2 FYNNEI. The CDR3 has 13 amino acids. The CDR3 nucleotides are TGTGCCAGCGGGCGGGACGGGAGTCGGGGCTACACCTTC. Residues: CASGRDGSRGYTF.

The rearrangement uses TRBV28 and TRBJ2-7, with unresolved D. V was pared by 0 bases and J by 4 bases, with 10 bases between. The CDR3 extends over 14 amino acids. The germline V gene has CDR1 MDHEN and CDR2 SYDVKM. CDR3 sequence reads: CASSLWDLVYEQYF. The CDR3 bases are TGTGCCAGCAGTTTATGGGACCTAGTATACGAGCAGTACTTC.

The CDR3 DNA is TGTGCCAGCAGCCCAGTTAATAGAGATCAGCCCCAGCATTTT. The encoded protein is CASSPVNRDQPQHF. This chain links TRBV11-2 with TRBJ1-5; no firm D call. The CDR3 has 14 residues. Trimming removed 5 bases at V and 5 bases at J, with 13 bases between. Germline V gene lookup returns CDR1 SGHAT and CDR2 FQNNGV.

The chain joins TRBV15 to TRBJ1-5; maybe TRBD1 (5 bases). The germline CDR1 and CDR2 sequences are LNHNV and YYDKDF (reference sequence). Trimming stripped 5 bases from V and 5 bases from J, with 10 bases between. The CDR3 loop spans 13 amino acids. The DNA for the CDR3 is TGTGCCACCAGCGGCAGGGTGGATCAGCCCCAGCATTTT. Translating it yields CATSGRVDQPQHF.